These T cell receptor beta chains were read from a single sample in a study of monozygotic twins with inflammatory bowel disease. TCRdb reprocessed the 5' RACE reads; each CDR3 protein has one entry and no DNA is given. In total, the table holds around 380,000 distinct CDR3 sequences. The sequenced sample consisted of blood. These receptors originate from a human donor with ulcerative colitis or Crohn's disease, or a healthy co-twin of an affected twin (not recorded which). Each CDR3 is given with its conserved first and last residue. Fields, in order: J gene, V gene, CDR3 protein.

j_gene: TRBJ2-5
v_gene: TRBV5-1
CDR3aa: CASSDGQGGQETQYF

j_gene: TRBJ2-1
v_gene: TRBV3-1
CDR3aa: CASSPNLAGVYNEQFF

j_gene: TRBJ1-5
v_gene: TRBV5-5
CDR3aa: CASSEGHSSQPQHF

j_gene: TRBJ1-1
v_gene: TRBV12-5
CDR3aa: CASGHTGRSDTEAFF

j_gene: TRBJ2-7
v_gene: TRBV12-3/TRBV12-4
CDR3aa: CASSPRQIGEQYF

j_gene: TRBJ2-7
v_gene: TRBV9
CDR3aa: CASSVGAGGWEQYF

j_gene: TRBJ1-3
v_gene: TRBV24-1
CDR3aa: CATSDFTAGNTIYF

j_gene: TRBJ2-2
v_gene: TRBV5-1
CDR3aa: CASSSGGRTINTGELFF

j_gene: TRBJ2-1
v_gene: TRBV24-1
CDR3aa: CATSDNRRDREQFF

j_gene: TRBJ2-3
v_gene: TRBV7-8
CDR3aa: CASSLRGSGRPDTQYF

j_gene: TRBJ2-3
v_gene: TRBV10-1
CDR3aa: CASSGQITDTQYF